What follows is one T cell receptor (beta chain) and its context. The junction and the germline gene differ at one end; a read error may be behind it. The CDR3 is 15 amino acids. CDR1 is MNHEY, CDR2 SVGAGI, per germline. Patients of the Seattle cohort, enrolled during active infection, were followed longitudinally. The data originate from a study of blood T cell repertoires in COVID-19. Turning to the study itself: Sample material is recorded as cDNA or gDNA derived from T cells, B-cell-depleted T cells, or PBMCs.

Sequencing was performed with immunoSEQ multiplex PCR; in TCRdb, only in-frame clones are kept and a portion is missing. The sample includes roughly 180,000 clones, around 74% of them seen just once. Sequencing was carried out using peripheral blood. The sequence was obtained from a woman aged 55-70 years with COVID-19, enrolled during active disease. The chain is built from TRBV6-5 and TRBJ2-7; D ambiguous. In DNA form, the CDR3 reads TGTGCTAGCAGTTACTCCAGAGGTGACTCCTACGAGCAGTACTTC. This codes for CASSYSRGDSYEQYF.